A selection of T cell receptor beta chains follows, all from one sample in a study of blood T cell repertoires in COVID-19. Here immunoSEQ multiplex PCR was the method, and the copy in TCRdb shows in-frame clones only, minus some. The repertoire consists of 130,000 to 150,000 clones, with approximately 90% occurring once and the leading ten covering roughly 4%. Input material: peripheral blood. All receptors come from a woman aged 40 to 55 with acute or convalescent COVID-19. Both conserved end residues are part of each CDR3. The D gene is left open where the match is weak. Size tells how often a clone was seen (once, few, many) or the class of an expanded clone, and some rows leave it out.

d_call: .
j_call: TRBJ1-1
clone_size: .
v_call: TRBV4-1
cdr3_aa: CASSQEGRGMNTEAFF
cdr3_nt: TGCGCCAGCAGCCAAGAAGGGAGGGGCATGAACACTGAAGCTTTCTTT

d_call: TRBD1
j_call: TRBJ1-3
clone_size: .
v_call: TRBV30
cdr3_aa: CAWSVLVGTGGNTIYF
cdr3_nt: TGTGCCTGGAGTGTACTCGTTGGGACAGGTGGAAACACCATATATTTT

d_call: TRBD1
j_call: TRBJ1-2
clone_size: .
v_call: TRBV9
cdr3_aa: CASSSPRTGNYGYTF
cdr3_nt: TGTGCCAGCAGCTCACCTCGGACAGGGAACTATGGCTACACCTTC

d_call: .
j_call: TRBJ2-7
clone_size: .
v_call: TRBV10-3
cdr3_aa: CAISEGSSYEQYF
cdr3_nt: TGTGCCATCAGTGAGGGGAGCTCCTACGAGCAGTACTTC

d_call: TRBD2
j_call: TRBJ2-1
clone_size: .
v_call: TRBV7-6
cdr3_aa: CASSLGGLAGLEQFF
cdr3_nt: TGTGCCAGCAGCTTAGGGGGACTAGCGGGACTTGAGCAGTTCTTC

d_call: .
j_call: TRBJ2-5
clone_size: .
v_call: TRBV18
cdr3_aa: CASSPPSQETQYF
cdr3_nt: TGTGCCAGCTCACCACCGAGCCAAGAGACCCAGTACTTC

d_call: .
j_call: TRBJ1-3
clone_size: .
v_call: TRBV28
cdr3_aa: CASSLAREYRQGNTIYF
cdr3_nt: TGTGCCAGCAGTTTAGCCAGGGAATATAGGCAAGGAAACACCATATATTTT

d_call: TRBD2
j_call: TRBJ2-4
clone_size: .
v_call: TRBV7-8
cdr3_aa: CASSPGLAGVQYF
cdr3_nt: TGTGCCAGCAGCCCAGGACTAGCGGGTGTTCAGTACTTC

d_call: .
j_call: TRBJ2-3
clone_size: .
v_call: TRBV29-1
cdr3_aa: CSHGGSTDTQYF
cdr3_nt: TGCAGCCACGGAGGTAGCACAGATACGCAGTATTTT

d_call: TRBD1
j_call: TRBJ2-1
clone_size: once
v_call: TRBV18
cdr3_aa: CASSLLTQGDEQFF
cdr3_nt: TGTGCCAGCTCACTACTGACACAGGGGGATGAGCAGTTCTTC

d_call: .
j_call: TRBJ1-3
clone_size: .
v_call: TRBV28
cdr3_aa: CASSLKGYRNTIYF
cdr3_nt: TGTGCCAGCAGTTTAAAGGGGTATAGAAACACCATATATTTT

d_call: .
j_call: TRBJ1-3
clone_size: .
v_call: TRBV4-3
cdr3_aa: CASSPQGTGNTIYF
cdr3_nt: TGCGCCAGCAGCCCACAGGGAACTGGAAACACCATATATTTT

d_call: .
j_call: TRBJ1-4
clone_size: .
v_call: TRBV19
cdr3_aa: CASMNLGIDEKLFF
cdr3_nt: TGTGCCAGTATGAACCTCGGGATTGATGAAAAACTGTTTTTT

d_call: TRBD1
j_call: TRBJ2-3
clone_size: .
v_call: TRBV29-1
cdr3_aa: CSVGGQSISTDTQYF
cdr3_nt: TGCAGCGTTGGGGGACAGAGCATAAGCACAGATACGCAGTATTTT

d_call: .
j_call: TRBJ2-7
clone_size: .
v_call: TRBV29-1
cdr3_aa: CSVEAGSYEQYF
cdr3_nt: TGCAGCGTTGAAGCCGGGTCCTACGAGCAGTACTTC

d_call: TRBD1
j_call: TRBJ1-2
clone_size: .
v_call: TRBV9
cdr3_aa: CASSVDPREVGQGNGYTF
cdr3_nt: TGTGCCAGCAGCGTAGATCCGAGGGAGGTGGGACAGGGCAATGGCTACACCTTC

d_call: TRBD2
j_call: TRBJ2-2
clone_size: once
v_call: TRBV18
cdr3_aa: CASSPGLAGLANTGELFF
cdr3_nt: TGTGCCAGCTCACCGGGGCTAGCGGGCCTCGCGAACACCGGGGAGCTGTTTTTT

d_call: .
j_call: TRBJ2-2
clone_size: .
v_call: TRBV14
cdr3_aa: CASREVANTGELFF
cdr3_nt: TGTGCCAGCAGGGAGGTTGCGAACACCGGGGAGCTGTTTTTT

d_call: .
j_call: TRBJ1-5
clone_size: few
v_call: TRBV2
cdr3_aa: CASKYEGPQHF
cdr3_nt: TGTGCCAGCAAGTATGAGGGGCCCCAGCATTTT

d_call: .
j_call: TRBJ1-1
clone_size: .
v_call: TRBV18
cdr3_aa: CASSPSIDTEAFF
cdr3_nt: TGTGCCAGCTCACCATCGATAGACACTGAAGCTTTCTTT

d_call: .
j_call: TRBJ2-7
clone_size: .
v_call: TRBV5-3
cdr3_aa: CARSLSYSRVYEQYF
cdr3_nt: TGTGCCAGAAGCTTGTCTTATAGTCGCGTTTACGAGCAGTACTTC

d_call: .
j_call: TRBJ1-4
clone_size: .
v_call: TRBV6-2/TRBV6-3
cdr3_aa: CASSRGWKEKLFF
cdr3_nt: TGTGCCAGCAGCAGGGGATGGAAGGAAAAACTGTTTTTT

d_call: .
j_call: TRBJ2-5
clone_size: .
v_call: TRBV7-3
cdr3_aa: CASSLTPSMGPQYF
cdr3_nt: TGTGCCAGCAGCTTAACCCCCTCTATGGGGCCCCAGTACTTC

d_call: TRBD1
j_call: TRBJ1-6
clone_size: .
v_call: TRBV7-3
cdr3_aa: CASSFGTANSPLHF
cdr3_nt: TGTGCCAGCAGCTTTGGGACAGCAAATTCACCCCTCCACTTT

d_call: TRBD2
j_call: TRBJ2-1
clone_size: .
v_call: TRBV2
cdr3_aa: CASTATSGGSHEQFF
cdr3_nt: TGTGCCAGCACCGCGACTAGCGGGGGGTCGCATGAGCAGTTCTTC

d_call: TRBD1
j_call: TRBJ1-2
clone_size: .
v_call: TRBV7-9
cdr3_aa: CASSRPGQVNPNYGYTF
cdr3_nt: TGTGCCAGCAGCCGTCCGGGACAGGTGAACCCTAACTATGGCTACACCTTC

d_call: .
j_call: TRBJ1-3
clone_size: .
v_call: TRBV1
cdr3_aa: CTSSQDRDDRESKQRLNTIYF
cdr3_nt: TGCACCAGCAGCCAAGATAGGGACGACAGGGAAAGCAAACAGCGATTAAACACCATATATTTT

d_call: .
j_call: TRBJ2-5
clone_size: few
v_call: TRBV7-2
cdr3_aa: CASAPGRGEETQYF
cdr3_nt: TGTGCCAGCGCCCCGGGTAGGGGCGAGGAGACCCAGTACTTC

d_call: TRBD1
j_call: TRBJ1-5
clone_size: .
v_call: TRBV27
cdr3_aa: CASSGTGSSLANQPQHF
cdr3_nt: TGTGCCAGCTCCGGGACAGGGTCTTCATTAGCAAATCAGCCCCAGCATTTT

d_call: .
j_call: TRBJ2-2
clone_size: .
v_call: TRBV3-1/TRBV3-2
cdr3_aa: CASSHLNTGELFF
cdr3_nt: TGTGCCAGCAGCCACCTTAACACCGGGGAGCTGTTTTTT

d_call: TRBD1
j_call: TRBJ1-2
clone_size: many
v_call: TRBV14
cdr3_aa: CASSQDAAGGFHYGYTF
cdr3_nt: TGTGCCAGCAGCCAAGATGCGGCAGGGGGCTTTCACTATGGCTACACCTTC

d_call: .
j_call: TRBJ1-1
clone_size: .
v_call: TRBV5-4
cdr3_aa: CASSLAPGVTNTEAFF
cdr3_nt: TGTGCCAGCAGCTTGGCCCCCGGGGTTACGAACACTGAAGCTTTCTTT

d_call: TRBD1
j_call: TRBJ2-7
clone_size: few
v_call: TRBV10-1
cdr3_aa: CASRRDSPTPYEQYF
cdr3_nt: TGCGCCAGCCGCAGGGACAGTCCTACGCCCTACGAGCAGTACTTC

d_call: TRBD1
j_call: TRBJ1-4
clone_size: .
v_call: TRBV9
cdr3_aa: CASSVLGQPNEKLFF
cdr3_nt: TGTGCCAGCAGCGTCCTGGGACAGCCTAATGAAAAACTGTTTTTT

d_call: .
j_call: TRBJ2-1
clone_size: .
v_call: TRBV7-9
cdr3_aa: CASSLLSDEQFF
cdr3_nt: TGTGCCAGCAGCTTACTTAGCGATGAGCAGTTCTTC

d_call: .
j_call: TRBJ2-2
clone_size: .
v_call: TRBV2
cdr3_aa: CASSELAVGELFF
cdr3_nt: TGTGCCAGCAGTGAATTAGCGGTCGGGGAGCTGTTTTTT

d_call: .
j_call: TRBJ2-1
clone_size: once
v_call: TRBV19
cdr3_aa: CASSILTPRDEQFF
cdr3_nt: TGTGCCAGTAGTATCCTCACCCCTCGGGATGAGCAGTTCTTC

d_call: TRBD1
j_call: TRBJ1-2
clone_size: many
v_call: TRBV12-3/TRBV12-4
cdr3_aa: CASRTGIGYTF
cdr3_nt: TGTGCCAGCAGGACAGGGATTGGCTACACCTTC